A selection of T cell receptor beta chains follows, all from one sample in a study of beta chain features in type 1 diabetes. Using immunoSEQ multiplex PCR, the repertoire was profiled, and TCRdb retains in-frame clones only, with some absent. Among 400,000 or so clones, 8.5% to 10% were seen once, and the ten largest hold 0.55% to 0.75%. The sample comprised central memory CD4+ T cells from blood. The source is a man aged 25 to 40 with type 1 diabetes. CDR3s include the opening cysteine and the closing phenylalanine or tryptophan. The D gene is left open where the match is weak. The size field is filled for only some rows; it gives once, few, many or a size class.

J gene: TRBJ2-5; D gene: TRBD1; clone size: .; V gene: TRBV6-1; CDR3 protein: CASSVKQGIQETQYF; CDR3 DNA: TGTGCCAGCAGTGTCAAACAGGGGATCCAAGAGACCCAGTACTTC
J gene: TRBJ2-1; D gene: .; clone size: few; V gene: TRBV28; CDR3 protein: CASSLEAQGRRRGGQFF; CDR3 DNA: TGTGCCAGCAGTTTAGAGGCACAGGGCCGCCGGAGGGGGGGGCAGTTCTTC
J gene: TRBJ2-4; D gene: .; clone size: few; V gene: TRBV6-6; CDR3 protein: CASSYAGLAKNIQYF; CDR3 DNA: TGTGCCAGCAGTTATGCGGGGCTAGCCAAAAACATTCAGTACTTC
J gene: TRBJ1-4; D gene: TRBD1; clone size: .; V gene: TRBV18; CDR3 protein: CASSPDRGLGEKLFF; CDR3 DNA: TGTGCCAGCTCACCCGACAGGGGGCTCGGTGAAAAACTGTTTTTT
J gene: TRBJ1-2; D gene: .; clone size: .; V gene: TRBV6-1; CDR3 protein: CASAEQGWYGYTF; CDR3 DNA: TGTGCCAGCGCAGAACAGGGATGGTATGGCTACACCTTC
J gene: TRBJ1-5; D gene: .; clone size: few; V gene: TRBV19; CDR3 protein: CASSFGWGNSNQPQHF; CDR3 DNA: TGTGCCAGTAGTTTCGGGTGGGGTAATAGCAATCAGCCCCAGCATTTT
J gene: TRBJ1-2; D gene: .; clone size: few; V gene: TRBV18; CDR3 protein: CASSPEPGSYGYTF; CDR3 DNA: TGTGCCAGCTCACCAGAGCCAGGCTCCTATGGCTACACCTTC
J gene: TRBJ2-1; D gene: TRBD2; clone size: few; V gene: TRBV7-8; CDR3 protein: CASSWLLAGRYNEQFF; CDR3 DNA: TGTGCCAGCAGCTGGCTACTAGCGGGACGTTACAATGAGCAGTTCTTC
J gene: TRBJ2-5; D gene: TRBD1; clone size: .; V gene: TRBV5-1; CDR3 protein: CASSLWTGRRETQYF; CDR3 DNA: TGCGCCAGCAGCTTGTGGACAGGACGAAGGGAGACCCAGTACTTC
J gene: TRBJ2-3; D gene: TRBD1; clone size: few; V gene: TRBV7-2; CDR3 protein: CASSLGRGDTQYF; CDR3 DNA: TGTGCCAGCAGCTTAGGCAGGGGGGATACGCAGTATTTT
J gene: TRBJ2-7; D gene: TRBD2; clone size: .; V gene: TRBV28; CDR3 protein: CASRGDGTSGTFYEQYF; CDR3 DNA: TGTGCCAGCAGGGGGGATGGCACTAGCGGGACCTTCTACGAGCAGTACTTC
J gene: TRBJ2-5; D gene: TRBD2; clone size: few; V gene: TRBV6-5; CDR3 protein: CASRRLAGVQETQYF; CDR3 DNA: TGTGCCAGCAGAAGACTAGCGGGAGTCCAAGAGACCCAGTACTTC
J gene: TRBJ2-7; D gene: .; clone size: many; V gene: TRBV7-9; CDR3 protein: CASSLQGYEQYF; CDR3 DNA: TGTGCCAGCAGCCTACAGGGTTACGAGCAGTACTTC
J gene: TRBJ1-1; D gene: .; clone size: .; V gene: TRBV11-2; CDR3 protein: CASSLGTLNTEAFF; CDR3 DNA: TGTGCCAGCAGCTTAGGGACATTGAACACTGAAGCTTTCTTT
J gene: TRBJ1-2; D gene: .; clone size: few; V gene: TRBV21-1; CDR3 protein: CASSKERWKDAYGYTF; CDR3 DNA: TGTGCCAGCAGCAAAGAACGGTGGAAGGACGCATATGGCTACACCTTC
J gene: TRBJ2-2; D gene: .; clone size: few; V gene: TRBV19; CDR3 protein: CASTFRSQNTGELFF; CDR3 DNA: TGTGCCAGTACCTTTAGGTCTCAGAACACCGGGGAGCTGTTTTTT
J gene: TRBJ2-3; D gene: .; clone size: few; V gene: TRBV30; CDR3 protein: CAWSVSDPTDTQYF; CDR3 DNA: TGTGCCTGGAGTGTTTCAGACCCCACAGATACGCAGTATTTT
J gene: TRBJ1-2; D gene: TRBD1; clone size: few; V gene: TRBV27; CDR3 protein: CASSFLSGQARYGYTF; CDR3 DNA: TGTGCCAGCAGTTTTCTGTCGGGACAGGCGCGCTATGGCTACACCTTC
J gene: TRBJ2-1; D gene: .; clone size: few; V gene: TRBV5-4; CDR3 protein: CASSLVSVYEQFF; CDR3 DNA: TGTGCCAGCAGCTTAGTTTCTGTGTATGAGCAGTTCTTC
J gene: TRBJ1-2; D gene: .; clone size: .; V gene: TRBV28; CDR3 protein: CASRAAPQGYTF; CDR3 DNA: TGTGCCAGCAGAGCCGCCCCCCAGGGCTACACCTTC
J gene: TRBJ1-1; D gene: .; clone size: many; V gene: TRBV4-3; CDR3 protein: CASSQEGQAFF; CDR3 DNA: TGCGCCAGCAGCCAAGAGGGACAAGCTTTCTTT
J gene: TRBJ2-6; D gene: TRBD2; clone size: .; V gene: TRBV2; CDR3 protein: CASSAGTRSNVLTF; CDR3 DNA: TGTGCCAGCAGCGCCGGGACTAGGTCCAACGTCCTGACTTTC
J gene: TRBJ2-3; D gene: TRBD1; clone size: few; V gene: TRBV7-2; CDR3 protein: CASSPGQGRTDTQYF; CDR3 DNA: TGTGCCAGCAGCCCGGGACAGGGACGGACAGATACGCAGTATTTT
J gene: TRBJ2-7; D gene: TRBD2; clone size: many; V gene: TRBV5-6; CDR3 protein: CASSLEASGRREQYF; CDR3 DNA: TGTGCCAGCAGCTTGGAGGCTAGCGGACGAAGAGAGCAGTACTTC
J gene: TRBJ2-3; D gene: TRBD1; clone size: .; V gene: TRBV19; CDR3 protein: CASTPVGTGLDTQYF; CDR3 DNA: TGTGCCAGTACCCCGGTCGGGACAGGGCTGGATACGCAGTATTTT
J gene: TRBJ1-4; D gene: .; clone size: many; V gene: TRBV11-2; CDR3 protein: CASSLDQGNEKLFF; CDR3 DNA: TGTGCCAGCAGCTTAGATCAGGGAAATGAAAAACTGTTTTTT
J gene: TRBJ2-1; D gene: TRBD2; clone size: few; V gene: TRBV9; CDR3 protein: CASSPRGLSYDGQFF; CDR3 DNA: TGTGCCAGCAGCCCCCGGGGACTATCCTATGATGGGCAGTTCTTC
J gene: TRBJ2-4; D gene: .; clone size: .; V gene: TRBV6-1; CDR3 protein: CASRVGQGSSYF; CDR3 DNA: .
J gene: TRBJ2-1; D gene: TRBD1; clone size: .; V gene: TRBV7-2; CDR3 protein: CASSVQGEQFF; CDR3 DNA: TGTGCCAGCAGCGTACAGGGGGAGCAGTTCTTC
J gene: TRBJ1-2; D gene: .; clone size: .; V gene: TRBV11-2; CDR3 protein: CASSLVTGYYGYTF; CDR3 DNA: TGTGCCAGCAGCTTAGTGACAGGTTACTATGGCTACACCTTC
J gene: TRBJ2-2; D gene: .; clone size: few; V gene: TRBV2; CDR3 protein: CASSKTHPNTGELFF; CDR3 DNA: TGTGCCAGCAGCAAGACACACCCGAACACCGGGGAGCTGTTTTTT
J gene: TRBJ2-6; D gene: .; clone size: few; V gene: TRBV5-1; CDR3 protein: CASSPAGTADAGANVLTF; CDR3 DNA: TGCGCCAGCAGCCCCGCGGGGACAGCTGACGCTGGGGCCAACGTCCTGACTTTC